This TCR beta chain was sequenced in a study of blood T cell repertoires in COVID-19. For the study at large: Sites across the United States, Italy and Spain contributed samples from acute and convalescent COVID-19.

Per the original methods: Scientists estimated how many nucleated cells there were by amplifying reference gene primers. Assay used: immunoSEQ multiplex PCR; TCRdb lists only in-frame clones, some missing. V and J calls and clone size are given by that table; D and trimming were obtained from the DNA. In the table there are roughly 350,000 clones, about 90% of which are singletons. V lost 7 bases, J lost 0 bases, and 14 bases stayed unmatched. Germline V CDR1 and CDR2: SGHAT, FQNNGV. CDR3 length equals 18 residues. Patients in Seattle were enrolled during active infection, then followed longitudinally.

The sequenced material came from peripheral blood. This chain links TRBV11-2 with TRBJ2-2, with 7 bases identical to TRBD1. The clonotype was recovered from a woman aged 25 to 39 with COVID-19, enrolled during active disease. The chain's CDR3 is CASTLLGPGTANTGELFF. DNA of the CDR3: TGTGCCAGCACCCTATTGGGGCCCGGGACAGCGAACACCGGGGAGCTGTTTTTT.